This T cell receptor beta chain is from a study of blood T cells in healthy people across ages. Together with a sample-barcoded 5' primer, a J-beta primer mix was included in a second PCR lasting about 6 to 11 cycles. Sequencing of every sample gave 2.5 million or more CDR3-containing paired-end reads. MiXCR was run by TCRdb on the 5' RACE reads, yielding one entry per CDR3 protein. The sample lists 800,000 to 950,000 distinct CDR3 sequences; approximately 49% were seen once. A remark on this clonotype: No antigen is known for it.

Between the trimmed V and J ends, which lost 1 base and 5 bases, there was a span of 8 bases. The CDR3 extends over 14 amino acids. Overall study findings and caveats: Underestimates were what the diversity estimates from one million T cells were considered to be. The lack of PBMC sorting stopped any conclusive naive versus antigen-experienced comparison.

The sequenced sample consisted of blood. The chain has TRBV12-3 or TRBV12-4 and TRBJ2-2; D is uncertain. This receptor was obtained from a man aged 25-40 years in good health. CDR3 nucleotides: TGTGCCAGCAGTTTAGATAAGAGGACCGGGGAGCTGTTTTTT. This codes for CASSLDKRTGELFF.